Presented here are 19 T cell receptor beta chains from one specimen sequenced in a study of identical twins. TCRdb ran MiXCR on the 5' RACE reads and lists one entry per CDR3 protein. There are approximately 530,000 distinct CDR3 sequences in the sample; around 22% occur only once, and around 0.48% lies in the top ten. This sample was also put to use in a study of yellow fever vaccine responses in identical twins.

The specimen sequenced was CD4+ T cells sorted from blood. The receptor source for this set is a woman younger than 35 in good health.

DNA for the CDR3: TGCGCCAGCAGCTTGGCCGAGGTCGGCGGGGAGCTGTTTTTT. This translates into CASSLAEVGGELFF. The chain couples TRBV5-1 to TRBJ2-2; no definite D call. The CDR3 is made up of 14 amino acids. V shed 0 bases and J shed 7 bases, with 10 bases lying between them. Germline CDR1 SGHRS, CDR2 YFSETQ.

This clonotype was detected a few times. This chain links TRBV3-1 with TRBJ2-4, with 14 bases identical to TRBD2. V was pared by 2 bases and J by 0 bases, with 9 bases of the junction left unmatched. The CDR3 has 20 amino acids. Germline CDR1 reads LGHDT; CDR2 reads YNNKEL (reference sequence). DNA for the CDR3: TGTGCCAGCAGCCAAAAAACCGGACTAGCGGGAGGTTTAGCCAAAAACATTCAGTACTTC. Translation gives CASSQKTGLAGGLAKNIQYF.

The sample holds a few counts of this clonotype. The chain combines TRBV12-3 or TRBV12-4 with TRBJ2-1, with a weak D call TRBD2 (5 bases). The CDR3 is 12 amino acids. Trimming removed 3 bases from V and 10 bases from J, with 10 bases in between. The CDR3 sequence is CASSLGVSEQFF. The CDR3 DNA is TGTGCCAGCAGTTTGGGAGTATCAGAGCAGTTCTTC.

This clonotype appeared a few times. This chain links TRBV7-9 with TRBJ2-5, with a tentative D call TRBD2 (7 bases). The CDR3 spans 17 residues. With 0 bases removed from V and 2 bases from J, the gap between germline ends came to 16 bases. CDR1 and CDR2 (germline): SEHNR, FQNEAQ (reference sequence). This CDR3 reads CASSLAPLGGRQETQYF. Here the CDR3 DNA reads TGTGCCAGCAGCTTAGCCCCCCTCGGGGGGCGGCAAGAGACCCAGTACTTC.

V is TRBV5-1 and J is TRBJ2-2; D gene unclear. V was cut by 5 bases and J by 1 base, with 9 bases left in between. The CDR3 is made up of 14 amino acids. Germline CDR1 reads SGHRS; CDR2 reads YFSETQ. This CDR3 is CASRIPENTGELFF. CDR3 DNA sequence: TGCGCCAGCAGGATCCCAGAGAACACCGGGGAGCTGTTTTTT.

This chain joins TRBV12-3 or TRBV12-4 and TRBJ2-7; D remains unclear. Trimming left V 5 bases short and J 0 bases short, with 11 bases between. The CDR3 runs 14 residues. CDR3 nucleotides: TGTGCCAGCAGTCTGTACCCGAGCTCCTACGAGCAGTACTTC. Translating gives CASSLYPSSYEQYF.

This clonotype showed up many times. The V and J genes are TRBV5-1 and TRBJ1-3; tentatively, D is TRBD1 (5 bases). Between the trimmed V and J ends, which lost 6 bases and 0 bases, there was a span of 16 bases. Germline CDR1 is SGHRS and CDR2 is YFSETQ. This CDR3 has 16 amino acids. CDR3 region: CASTTTGPFSGNTIYF. The CDR3 DNA reads as TGCGCCAGCACTACGACGGGGCCCTTCTCTGGAAACACCATATATTTT. Full variable domain (outside the CDR3, taken from reference TRBV5-1 and TRBJ1-3): KAGVTQTPRYLIKTRGQQVTLSCSPISGHRSVSWYQQTPGQGLQFLFEYFSETQRNKGNFPGRFSGRQFSNSRSEMNVSTLELGDSALYLCASTTTGPFSGNTIYFGEGSWLTVV.

The chain carries TRBV20-1 and TRBJ1-3; D is undetermined. The CDR3 runs to 13 residues. Trimming shortened V by 6 bases and J by 3 bases, and 12 bases separated the two germline ends. The germline CDR1 and CDR2 sequences are DFQATT and SNEGSKA (reference sequence). In DNA, the CDR3 is TGCAGTGCCCAGTCGGGTATTGGAAACACCATATATTTT. Protein: CSAQSGIGNTIYF.

The rearrangement links TRBV6-1 to TRBJ1-6; 11 nucleotides match TRBD1. Losses at the gene ends were 5 bases for V and 6 bases for J; bases not matched to a gene: 6. Germline V gives CDR1 MNHNS, CDR2 SASEGT. The CDR3 loop spans 16 amino acids. CDR3 DNA sequence: TGTGCCAGCAGTAAACTGGGGACAGGGGGTAATTCACCCCTCCACTTT. It encodes CASSKLGTGGNSPLHF.

The genes are TRBV7-3 and TRBJ2-1; 9 bases line up with TRBD2. The CDR3 has 15 residues. Germline CDR1 is SGHTA and CDR2 is FQGTGA. V lost 0 bases, J lost 6 bases, and 3 bases stayed unmatched. The CDR3, as DNA: TGTGCCAGCAGCTTAACCAGCGGGAGGCCCAATGAGCAGTTCTTC. Translation gives CASSLTSGRPNEQFF.

The rearrangement links TRBV5-1 to TRBJ1-2, with D possibly matching TRBD1 (5 bases). The length of the CDR3 is 15 residues. CDR1 and CDR2 (germline): SGHRS, YFSETQ. V dropped 4 bases and J dropped 6 bases, with 19 bases sitting between them. The CDR3 loop reads CASSPWDGGSDGYTF. The CDR3 DNA sequence: TGCGCCAGCAGCCCGTGGGACGGGGGGTCCGATGGCTACACCTTC.

This clonotype has ten or more counts. The CDR3 DNA sequence: TGCAGTGCTAGCGGGAGCAATCAGCCCCAGCATTTT. This gives the protein CSASGSNQPQHF. The J gene is TRBJ1-5, the V gene TRBV20-1, with D unclear. The CDR3 covers 12 residues. Germline V gene lookup returns CDR1 DFQATT and CDR2 SNEGSKA (reference sequence). V was pared by 3 bases and J by 1 base, with 4 bases between.

This clonotype was detected only a few times. This chain uses TRBV5-1 with TRBJ2-1; D may be TRBD1 or TRBD2 (5 bases each). Germline loops: CDR1 SGHRS, CDR2 YFSETQ. V lost 4 bases, J lost 5 bases, and 16 bases lay in between. The CDR3 is made up of 15 amino acids. This CDR3 is CASSASGPPNNEQFF. Written as DNA, the CDR3 is TGCGCCAGCAGCGCCTCGGGACCCCCCAACAATGAGCAGTTCTTC.

V is TRBV10-2 and J is TRBJ1-3; D not resolved. Germline-derived CDR1 and CDR2 are WSHSY and SAAADI. V was trimmed by 6 bases and J by 0 bases, leaving 12 bases between them. The CDR3 consists of 15 residues. The chain's CDR3 is CASSASLFSGNTIYF. The CDR3 DNA reads as TGCGCCAGCAGCGCCAGTTTGTTCTCTGGAAACACCATATATTTT.

The sample holds a few counts of this clonotype. The chain carries TRBV12-3 or TRBV12-4 and TRBJ2-5; TRBD2 matches 10 bases. The CDR3 has 15 residues. V shed 4 bases, J shed 4 bases, and the junction held 6 bases outside the gene matches. The CDR3 loop is CASSSSGRAPETQYF. Here the CDR3 DNA reads TGTGCCAGCAGTTCCAGCGGGAGGGCACCAGAGACCCAGTACTTC.

The J gene is TRBJ1-3, the V gene TRBV20-1; D gene uncertain. Trimming left V 0 bases short and J 0 bases short, with 12 bases between. Germline loops: CDR1 DFQATT, CDR2 SNEGSKA (reference sequence). This CDR3 region has 16 residues. The CDR3 loop reads CSARDSAQSSGNTIYF. The CDR3 coding sequence is TGCAGTGCTAGAGATTCGGCGCAGAGCTCTGGAAACACCATATATTTT.

The chain has TRBV5-1 and TRBJ2-4; the match to TRBD1 covers 7 bases. Germline CDR1 SGHRS, CDR2 YFSETQ. The CDR3 is made up of 18 amino acids. Losses at the gene ends were 5 bases for V and 0 bases for J; bases not matched to a gene: 14. The CDR3 bases are TGCGCCAGCAGGCCCCGGGACAGCTTATTTGAAGCCAAAAACATTCAGTACTTC. Protein sequence: CASRPRDSLFEAKNIQYF.

The rearrangement uses TRBV15 and TRBJ1-4; D unresolved. This CDR3 contains 13 residues. Per germline, CDR1 LNHNV and CDR2 YYDKDF (reference sequence). Trimming removed 5 bases from V and 0 bases from J, with 4 bases in between. The CDR3 sequence is CATSPSTNEKLFF. The CDR3 region has the DNA TGTGCCACCAGCCCATCAACTAATGAAAAACTGTTTTTT.

This clonotype showed up just a few times. This chain joins TRBV20-1 and TRBJ2-1; 14 bases are shared with TRBD2. Germline assignment: CDR1 DFQATT and CDR2 SNEGSKA (reference sequence). V gave up 5 bases and J gave up 9 bases; unmatched junction bases: 3. The CDR3 covers 13 residues. CDR3 nucleotide sequence: TGCAGTGCTTCCGGACTAGCGGGAGGTGAGCAGTTCTTC. Protein product: CSASGLAGGEQFF.